The sequence of this TCR beta chain was determined in a study of cytotoxic CD8 clonotypes in ibrutinib-treated CLL. Study-wide context: The study included around twelve relapsed/refractory and 15 treatment-naive patients; under 18 had IGHV unmutated disease. Productive templates averaged approximately 260,000 per sample, and productive rearrangements 94,082. Overall, 25 or so responses were partial and 2 complete; following median approximately 65 months, 14 patients stayed remitted and approximately 12 progressed.

Remarks on this clone: Its target is unknown.

Study results and caveats: Clonality went up at the time of ibrutinib response, stayed stable in sustained remission, and later dropped back toward its baseline level at progression.

Clones were sequenced by immunoSEQ multiplex PCR, and TCRdb holds only the in-frame ones, with some missing. The table has 55,000 to 85,000 clones, around nine tenths seen once. This CDR3 region has 16 residues. V lost 2 bases and J lost 0, with 12 bases in between. Looked up from germline, CDR1 is SGHRS and CDR2 is YFSETQ. The TCR sequence derives from a human donor with chronic lymphocytic leukemia. Specimen: PBMCs, collected after 12 months of ibrutinib treatment. The chain couples TRBV5-1 to TRBJ1-3, with D perhaps matching TRBD1 (5 bases). The CDR3 nucleotides are TGCGCCAGCAGCTTAGTCCCAGGGAGCTCTGGAAACACCATATATTTT. This codes for CASSLVPGSSGNTIYF.